These 24 T cell receptor beta chains came from one sample sequenced in a study of blood T cell repertoires in COVID-19. Here immunoSEQ multiplex PCR was the method, and the copy in TCRdb shows in-frame clones only, minus some. Of about 80,000 clones detected, approximately 85% appear once; the ten largest clones hold around 29%. The material sequenced was peripheral blood. The source of these receptors is a human donor in a cohort sampled during active COVID-19.

The V gene is TRBV5-4, the J gene TRBJ2-3, with TRBD2 as a possible D gene (5 bases). Germline loops: CDR1 SGHNT, CDR2 YYREEE (reference sequence). The CDR3 is made up of 13 amino acids. Trimming shortened V by 4 bases and J by 6 bases, and 12 bases separated the two germline ends. CDR3 sequence: CASSTGFPDTQYF. CDR3 bases: TGTGCCAGCAGCACGGGATTCCCGGATACGCAGTATTTT.

CDR3 DNA sequence: TGTGCCAGCAGTAGGGACGGGGGTTCAACTAATGAAAAACTGTTTTTT. Protein: CASSRDGGSTNEKLFF. The rearrangement uses TRBV28 and TRBJ1-4; D may be TRBD1 (5 bases). Between the trimmed V and J ends, which lost 5 bases and 0 bases, there was a span of 13 bases. The CDR3 is made up of 16 amino acids. Germline assignment: CDR1 MDHEN and CDR2 SYDVKM.

This clone has more than one count but fewer than ten. The chain recombines TRBV19 with TRBJ2-3, with D possibly being TRBD2 (6 bases). Germline V lookup: CDR1 LNHDA, CDR2 SQIVND (reference sequence). The V end lost 10 bases, the J end lost 0 bases, and 17 bases lay between the germline ends. CDR3 size: 15 residues. The CDR3 DNA follows: TGTGCCACTACCCCTGGGGGGTCTAGCACAGATACGCAGTATTTT. It specifies CATTPGGSSTDTQYF.

This clone was seen more than once but under ten times. The V gene is TRBV30, the J gene TRBJ2-1, with a tentative D call TRBD1 (5 bases). This CDR3 contains 14 residues. The V and J ends lost 3 bases and 2 bases respectively, with 11 bases between them. Germline V gives CDR1 GTSNPN, CDR2 SVGIG (reference sequence). The CDR3 coding sequence is TGTGCCTGGAGAACCAGGGTCGCCTACAATGAGCAGTTCTTC. It is translated as CAWRTRVAYNEQFF.

The CDR3 here is CASSQDRGNNEQFF. In DNA form, the CDR3 reads TGTGCCAGCAGTCAGGACAGGGGGAACAATGAGCAGTTCTTC. The V call is TRBV6-5, the J call TRBJ2-1, with 10 positions matching TRBD1. The CDR3 totals 14 residues. Germline V gene lookup returns CDR1 MNHEY and CDR2 SVGAGI. The ends lost 5 bases at V and 5 bases at J; junction bases unmatched: 3.

The chain combines TRBV11-1 with TRBJ2-1; 8 bases align to TRBD1. J gave up 0 bases and V 5 bases, and 6 bases lay outside the gene matches. The CDR3 extends over 16 amino acids. Germline loops: CDR1 SGHAT, CDR2 FQDESV (reference sequence). In DNA, the CDR3 is TGTGCCAGCAGCCACCGACAGGGGAGCTCCTACAATGAGCAGTTCTTC. This translates into CASSHRQGSSYNEQFF.

The J gene is TRBJ1-2, the V gene TRBV28, with 7 bases aligning to TRBD1. The CDR3 has 14 amino acids. The V gene end was trimmed by 3 bases and the J gene end by 5 bases; junction bases not matched to a gene: 6. Germline V gene sequence: CDR1 MDHEN, CDR2 SYDVKM. CDR3 nucleotides: TGTGCCAGCAGTTTTACCGGGACAGCTTATGGCTACACCTTC. This translates into CASSFTGTAYGYTF.

This chain links TRBV2 with TRBJ2-6; D not resolved. Germline V gives CDR1 SNHLY, CDR2 FYNNEI. V lost 3 bases and J 1 base, leaving 7 bases between the germline ends. The CDR3 is 15 amino acids. The CDR3 coding sequence is TGTGCCAGCAGTGAGGAGAGATCTGGGGCCAACGTCCTGACTTTC. It translates to CASSEERSGANVLTF.

The chain is built from TRBV6-5 and TRBJ1-2; TRBD1 might be the D (5 bases). The CDR3 has 12 amino acids. Germline-derived CDR1 and CDR2 are MNHEY and SVGAGI. The V and J ends lost 7 bases and 2 bases respectively, with 8 bases between them. DNA of the CDR3: TGTGCCAGCACCCCAGGGAACTATGGCTACACCTTC. Translation: CASTPGNYGYTF.

The genes are TRBV12-5 and TRBJ2-7, with D hard to call. This CDR3 has 11 amino acids. The ends were cut back, 6 bases at V and 4 bases at J, with 7 bases in the middle. Germline V gives CDR1 LGHNT, CDR2 FRNRAP. The CDR3 is CASGPRYEQYF. CDR3 sequence (DNA): TGTGCTAGTGGCCCGAGGTACGAGCAGTACTTC.

This chain joins TRBV5-8 and TRBJ1-5; no firm D call. The V end lost 0 bases, the J end lost 12 bases, and 7 bases lay between the germline ends. The germline gives CDR1 SGHTS, CDR2 YDEGEE. The CDR3 has 11 amino acids. The CDR3 DNA is TGTGCCAGCAGCTTGGACATCGTCCAGCATTTT. As protein: CASSLDIVQHF.

This chain's CDR3 is CASSPRQTYEQYF. DNA for the CDR3: TGTGCCAGCTCACCACGGCAGACCTACGAGCAGTACTTC. The chain recombines TRBV18 with TRBJ2-7; D is undetermined. Trimming removed 1 base from V and 2 bases from J, with 6 bases in between. From germline, CDR1 is KGHSH and CDR2 LQKENI. This CDR3 comprises 13 residues.

The chain combines TRBV7-9 with TRBJ1-2, with D uncertain. The CDR3 extends over 14 amino acids. The germline V gene has CDR1 SEHNR and CDR2 FQNEAQ (reference sequence). V lost 3 bases, J lost 1 base, and 9 bases lay in between. This CDR3 reads CASSFPVLNYGYTF. The CDR3 bases are TGTGCCAGCAGCTTCCCGGTGCTTAACTATGGCTACACCTTC. Drawing the rest from reference TRBV7-9 and TRBJ1-2, the complete variable domain is DTGVSQNPRHKITKRGQNVTFRCDPISEHNRLYWYRQTLGQGPEFLTYFQNEAQLEKSRLLSDRFSAERPKGSFSTLEIQRTEQGDSAMYLCASSFPVLNYGYTFGSGTRLTVV.

This clone showed up just once. The chain carries TRBV5-6 and TRBJ2-3, with 7 bases aligning to TRBD1. J gave up 2 bases and V 3 bases, and 3 bases lay outside the gene matches. Per germline, CDR1 SGHDT and CDR2 YYEEEE. The CDR3 loop spans 14 amino acids. The CDR3 DNA follows: TGTGCCAGCAGCTCCGACAGGGTCACAGATACGCAGTATTTT. Protein sequence: CASSSDRVTDTQYF.

This clone was observed many times. This chain uses TRBV9 with TRBJ1-5; D is ambiguous. The CDR3 is made up of 14 amino acids. CDR1 and CDR2 from the germline V gene are SGDLS and YYNGEE. V was shortened by 0 bases and J by 2 bases, with 6 bases between the two germline ends. The CDR3 spells CASSVDGGNQPQHF. CDR3 coding DNA: TGTGCCAGCAGCGTAGACGGGGGCAATCAGCCCCAGCATTTT.

This chain uses TRBV11-2 with TRBJ2-1; 7 bases match TRBD2. The V segment lost 8 bases and the J segment 5 bases; nucleotides outside the gene matches: 15. Germline V gene sequence: CDR1 SGHAT, CDR2 FQNNGV. The length of the CDR3 is 16 residues. CDR3 nucleotide sequence: TGTGCCAGCTGGCCTCTGGGCGGGGGTATGGACAATGAGCAGTTCTTC. This sequence encodes CASWPLGGGMDNEQFF. The full variable domain, with the rest looked up from reference TRBV11-2 and TRBJ2-1, is EAGVAQSPRYKIIEKRQSVAFWCNPISGHATLYWYQQILGQGPKLLIQFQNNGVVDDSQLPKDRFSAERLKGVDSTLKIQPAKLEDSAVYLCASWPLGGGMDNEQFFGPGTRLTVL.

The chain recombines TRBV7-8 with TRBJ1-3; maybe TRBD1 (6 bases). Germline CDR1 reads SGHVS; CDR2 reads FQNEAQ. The CDR3 is 17 amino acids. With 5 bases removed from V and 0 bases from J, the gap between germline ends came to 17 bases. The CDR3 is CASSPTGTRNSGNTIYF. The CDR3 DNA is TGTGCCAGCAGCCCGACGGGGACACGGAACTCTGGAAACACCATATATTTT.

V usage is TRBV7-2 and J usage is TRBJ1-2, with 9 bases that match TRBD1. CDR3 length: 15 amino acids. Germline CDR1 is SGHTA and CDR2 is FQGNSA. Trimming cost V 1 base and J 7 bases; bases outside gene matches: 7. CDR3: CASSLGGQGIGGYTF. In DNA form, the CDR3 reads TGTGCCAGCAGCTTAGGGGGACAGGGAATCGGTGGCTACACCTTC.

This chain uses TRBV10-3 with TRBJ2-5; 10 bases agree with TRBD1. The CDR3 is made up of 16 amino acids. V dropped 5 bases and J dropped 5; count of bases not matched to a gene: 11. Germline V CDR1 and CDR2: ENHRY, SYGVKD. DNA of the CDR3: TGTGCCATCAGTCGGGACAGGGGCTCTGGAGGGGAGACCCAGTACTTC. Its translation: CAISRDRGSGGETQYF.

The chain recombines TRBV4-1 with TRBJ2-5; D unresolved. V lost 4 bases and J 2 bases, leaving 8 bases between the germline ends. This CDR3 spans 13 amino acids. Germline V gene lookup returns CDR1 MGHRA and CDR2 YSYEKL. The CDR3 region is CASSLTPQETQYF. CDR3 DNA: TGCGCCAGCAGCCTGACACCTCAAGAGACCCAGTACTTC.

The chain links TRBV28 to TRBJ2-1; 7 bases align to TRBD2. CDR1 is MDHEN and CDR2 is SYDVKM in the germline V gene. CDR3 size: 13 residues. The junction had 2 bases not matched to a gene; V was cut back by 2 bases and J by 7 bases. As DNA, the CDR3 is TGTGCCAGCAGTTTAGGGGGGGGAAATGAGCAGTTCTTC. It encodes CASSLGGGNEQFF. Full variable domain (rest looked up from reference TRBV28 and TRBJ2-1): DVKVTQSSRYLVKRTGEKVFLECVQDMDHENMFWYRQDPGLGLRLIYFSYDVKMKEKGDIPEGYSVSREKKERFSLILESASTNQTSMYLCASSLGGGNEQFFGPGTRLTVL.

This chain links TRBV5-1 with TRBJ1-6; D is undetermined. In germline, CDR1 is SGHRS, CDR2 YFSETQ. The ends were cut back, 5 bases at V and 0 bases at J, with 9 bases in the middle. The CDR3 extends over 15 amino acids. The CDR3 reads CASRVESSYNSPLHF. The DNA of the CDR3 is TGCGCCAGCAGGGTGGAGAGCTCCTATAATTCACCCCTCCACTTT.

This rearrangement joins TRBV2 to TRBJ2-7, with TRBD2 matching 8 bases. Trimming took 6 bases from V and 4 from J; bases not matched to a gene: 11. CDR1 and CDR2 (germline): SNHLY, FYNNEI. The length of the CDR3 is 15 residues. For the CDR3, the DNA is TGTGCCAGCAGCGTCATAGCGGGGAGACCTTACGAGCAGTACTTC. It encodes CASSVIAGRPYEQYF.

On this clone itself: One end of the junction fails to match germline, which may point to a read error. J is TRBJ1-2 and V is TRBV2, with a possible D match to TRBD1 (5 bases). Germline-derived CDR1 and CDR2 are SNHLY and FYNNEI. CDR3 length equals 13 residues. Here the CDR3 reads CASSEALRTPGSF. The CDR3 coding sequence is TGTGCCAGCAGTGAAGCGCTTCGGACGCCAGGGTCCTTC.